The TCR beta chain under discussion was sequenced for a study of cytomegalovirus exposure and HLA in healthy donors. Study findings and constraints: CMV serostatus was the sole immune exposure information available. Indistinguishable V segments such as TRBV6-2 and TRBV6-3 were excluded.

To note about this clone: As yet, its antigen is unknown.

In the PCR, 60 Vbeta and 13 Jbeta primers were used. Using immunoSEQ multiplex PCR, the repertoire was profiled, and TCRdb retains in-frame clones only, with some absent. The data show 95,000 to 150,000 clones, with around 74% seen just once and around 4.2% held by the top ten. Though probably carrying unrecorded immune exposures, donors were nominally healthy at sampling. This CDR3 contains 14 residues. The germline gives CDR1 PRHDT, CDR2 FYEKMQ (reference sequence). V shed 5 bases and J 10 bases; nucleotides not matched to a gene: 13. The sequencing sample was made of PBMCs. The chain recombines TRBV13 with TRBJ2-7, with 8 bases lining up with TRBD2. This TCR came from a woman aged 50 to 60 in good health and CMV-seropositive. The CDR3 DNA sequence: TGTGCCAGCAGCCCCGGGGGGGGGCGGGGGGAACAGTACTTC. This translates into CASSPGGGRGEQYF.